Reported below is one TCR beta chain. The CDR3 is 13 residues long. V was pared by 1 base and J by 6 bases, with 9 bases between. In germline, CDR1 is SEHNR, CDR2 FQNEAQ (reference sequence). PCR employed 60 Vbeta and 13 Jbeta primers. Sequenced by immunoSEQ multiplex PCR; TCRdb stores in-frame clones only, minus some. Of some 97,000 clones listed, approximately 81% are singletons. These data come from a study of cytomegalovirus exposure and HLA in healthy donors. Source material: PBMCs. V is TRBV7-9 and J is TRBJ1-2; D uncertain. The sequence derives from a male donor in good health and CMV-seropositive. CDR3 DNA: TGTGCCAGCAGCTTAGTTAACGGGGATGGCTACACCTTC. Its translation is CASSLVNGDGYTF.